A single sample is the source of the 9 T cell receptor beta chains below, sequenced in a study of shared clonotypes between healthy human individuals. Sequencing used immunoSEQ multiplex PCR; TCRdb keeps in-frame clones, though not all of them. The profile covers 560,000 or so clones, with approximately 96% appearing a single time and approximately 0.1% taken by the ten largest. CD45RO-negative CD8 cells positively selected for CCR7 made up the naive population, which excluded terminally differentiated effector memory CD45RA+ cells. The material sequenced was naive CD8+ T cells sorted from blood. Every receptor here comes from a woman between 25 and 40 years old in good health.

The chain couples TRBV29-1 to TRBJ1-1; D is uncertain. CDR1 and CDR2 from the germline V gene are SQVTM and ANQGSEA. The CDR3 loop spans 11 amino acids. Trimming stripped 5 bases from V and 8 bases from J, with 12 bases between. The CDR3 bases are TGCAGCGTTACCCGGGAAAGAGAAGCTTTCTTT. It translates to CSVTREREAFF.

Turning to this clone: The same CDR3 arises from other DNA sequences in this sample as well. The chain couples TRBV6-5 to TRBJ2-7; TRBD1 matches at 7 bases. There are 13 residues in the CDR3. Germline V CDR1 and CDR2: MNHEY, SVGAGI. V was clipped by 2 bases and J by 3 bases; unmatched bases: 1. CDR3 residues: CASSYDRDYEQYF. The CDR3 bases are TGTGCCAGCAGTTACGACAGGGACTACGAGCAGTACTTC.

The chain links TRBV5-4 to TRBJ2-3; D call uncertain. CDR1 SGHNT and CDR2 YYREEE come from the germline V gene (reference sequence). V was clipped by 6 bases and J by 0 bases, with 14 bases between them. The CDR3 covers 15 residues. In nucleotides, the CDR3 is TGTGCCAGCACCCCGGACGTAACTAGCACAGATACGCAGTATTTT. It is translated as CASTPDVTSTDTQYF.

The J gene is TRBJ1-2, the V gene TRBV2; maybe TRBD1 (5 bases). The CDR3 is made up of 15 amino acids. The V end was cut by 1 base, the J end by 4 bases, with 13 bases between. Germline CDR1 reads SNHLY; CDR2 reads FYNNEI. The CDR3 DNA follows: TGTGCCAGCAGTGAAGGGCAGGGCAGTTCCTATGGCTACACCTTC. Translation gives CASSEGQGSSYGYTF. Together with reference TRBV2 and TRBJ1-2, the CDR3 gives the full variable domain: EPEVTQTPSHQVTQMGQEVILRCVPISNHLYFYWYRQILGQKVEFLVSFYNNEISEKSEIFDDQFSVERPDGSNFTLKIRSTKLEDSAMYFCASSEGQGSSYGYTFGSGTRLTVV.

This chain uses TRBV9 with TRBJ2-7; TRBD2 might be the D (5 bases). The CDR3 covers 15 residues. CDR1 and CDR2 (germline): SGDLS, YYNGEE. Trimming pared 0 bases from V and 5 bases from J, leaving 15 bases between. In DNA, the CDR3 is TGTGCCAGCAGCGTAGGGGGTGGGAGCGTCAACGAGCAGTACTTC. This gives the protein CASSVGGGSVNEQYF.

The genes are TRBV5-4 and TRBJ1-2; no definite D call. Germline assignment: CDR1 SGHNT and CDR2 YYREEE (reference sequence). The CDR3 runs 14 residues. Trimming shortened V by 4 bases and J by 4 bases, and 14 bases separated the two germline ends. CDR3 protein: CASSPTRRGYGYTF. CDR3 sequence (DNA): TGTGCCAGCAGCCCGACACGGCGTGGCTATGGCTACACCTTC.

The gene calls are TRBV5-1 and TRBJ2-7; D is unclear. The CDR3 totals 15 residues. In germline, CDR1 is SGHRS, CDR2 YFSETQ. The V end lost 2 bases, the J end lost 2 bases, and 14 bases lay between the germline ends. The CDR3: CASSFSSQRPYEQYF. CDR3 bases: TGCGCCAGCAGCTTCAGCTCCCAGCGCCCCTACGAGCAGTACTTC.

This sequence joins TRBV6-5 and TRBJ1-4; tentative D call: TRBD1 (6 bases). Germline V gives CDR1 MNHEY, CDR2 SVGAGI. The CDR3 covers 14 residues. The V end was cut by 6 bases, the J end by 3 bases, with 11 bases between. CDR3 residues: CASSKQGSNEKLFF. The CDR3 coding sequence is TGTGCCAGCAGCAAACAGGGTTCTAATGAAAAACTGTTTTTT.

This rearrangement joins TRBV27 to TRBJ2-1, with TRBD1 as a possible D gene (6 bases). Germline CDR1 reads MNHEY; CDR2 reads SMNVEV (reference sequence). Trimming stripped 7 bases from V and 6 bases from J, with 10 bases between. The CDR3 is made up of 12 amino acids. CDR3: CASKLGGNEQFF. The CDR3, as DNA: TGTGCCAGCAAGCTAGGGGGCAATGAGCAGTTCTTC.